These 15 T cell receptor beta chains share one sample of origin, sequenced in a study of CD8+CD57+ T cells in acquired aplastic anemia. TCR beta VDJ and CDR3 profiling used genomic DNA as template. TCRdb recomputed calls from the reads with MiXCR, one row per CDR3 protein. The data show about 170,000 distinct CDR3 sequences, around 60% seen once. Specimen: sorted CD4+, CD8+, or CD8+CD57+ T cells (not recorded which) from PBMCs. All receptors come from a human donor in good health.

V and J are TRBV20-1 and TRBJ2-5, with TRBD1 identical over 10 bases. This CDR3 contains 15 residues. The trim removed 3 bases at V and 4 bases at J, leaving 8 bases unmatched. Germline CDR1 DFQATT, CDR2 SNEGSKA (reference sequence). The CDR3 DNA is TGCAGTGCTAGCGGGGCCGGGACAGGGGTAGAGACCCAGTACTTC. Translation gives CSASGAGTGVETQYF.

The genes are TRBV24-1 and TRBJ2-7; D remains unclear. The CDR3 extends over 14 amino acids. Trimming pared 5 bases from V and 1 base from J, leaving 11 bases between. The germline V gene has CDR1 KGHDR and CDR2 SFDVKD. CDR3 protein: CATSGLLRSYEQYF. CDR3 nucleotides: TGTGCCACCAGTGGTTTACTTAGGTCCTACGAGCAGTACTTC.

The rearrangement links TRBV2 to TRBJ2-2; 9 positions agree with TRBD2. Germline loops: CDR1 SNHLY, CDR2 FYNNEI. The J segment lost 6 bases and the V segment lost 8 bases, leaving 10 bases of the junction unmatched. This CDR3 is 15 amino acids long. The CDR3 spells CASATGTSRSGELFF. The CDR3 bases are TGTGCCAGCGCAACCGGGACTAGCCGTTCCGGGGAGCTGTTTTTT.

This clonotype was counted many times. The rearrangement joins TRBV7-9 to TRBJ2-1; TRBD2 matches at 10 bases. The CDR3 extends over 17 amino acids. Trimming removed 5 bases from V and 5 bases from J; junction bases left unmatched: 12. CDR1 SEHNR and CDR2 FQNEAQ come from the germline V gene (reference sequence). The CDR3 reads CASSPIRLAGEDNEQFF. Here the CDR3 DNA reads TGTGCCAGCAGCCCTATTAGGCTAGCGGGAGAGGACAATGAGCAGTTCTTC.

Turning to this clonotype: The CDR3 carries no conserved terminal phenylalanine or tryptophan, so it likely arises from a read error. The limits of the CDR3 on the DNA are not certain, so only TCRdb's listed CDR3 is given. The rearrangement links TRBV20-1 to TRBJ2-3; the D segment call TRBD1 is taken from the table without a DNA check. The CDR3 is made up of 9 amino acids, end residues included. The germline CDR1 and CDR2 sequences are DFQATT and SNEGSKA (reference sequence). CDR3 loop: CRTKFPQGL.

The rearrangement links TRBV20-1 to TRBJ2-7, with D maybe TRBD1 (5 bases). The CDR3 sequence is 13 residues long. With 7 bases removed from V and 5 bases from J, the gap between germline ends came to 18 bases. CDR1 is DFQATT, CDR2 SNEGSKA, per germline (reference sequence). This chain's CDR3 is CSGAKPGIDEQYF. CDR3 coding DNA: TGCAGTGGTGCAAAGCCAGGGATCGACGAGCAGTACTTC.

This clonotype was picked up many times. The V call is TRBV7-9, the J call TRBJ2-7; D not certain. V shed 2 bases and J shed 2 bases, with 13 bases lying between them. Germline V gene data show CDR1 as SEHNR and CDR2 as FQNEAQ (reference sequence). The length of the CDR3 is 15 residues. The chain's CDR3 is CASSLNAPNPYEQYF. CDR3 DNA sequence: TGTGCCAGCAGCTTAAATGCGCCGAACCCCTACGAGCAGTACTTC.

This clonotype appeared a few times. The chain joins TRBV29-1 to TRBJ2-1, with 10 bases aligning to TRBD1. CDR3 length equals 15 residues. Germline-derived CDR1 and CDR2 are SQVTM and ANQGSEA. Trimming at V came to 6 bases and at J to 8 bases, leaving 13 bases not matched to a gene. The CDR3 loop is CSVTRRQGATDEQFF. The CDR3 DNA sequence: TGCAGCGTGACCAGGAGACAGGGGGCAACCGATGAGCAGTTCTTC.

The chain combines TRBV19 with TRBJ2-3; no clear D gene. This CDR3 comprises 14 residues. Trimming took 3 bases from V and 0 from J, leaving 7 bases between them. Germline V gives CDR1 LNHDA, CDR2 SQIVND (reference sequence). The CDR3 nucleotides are TGTGCCAGTAGTATGCCAAAGAGCACAGATACGCAGTATTTT. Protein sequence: CASSMPKSTDTQYF.

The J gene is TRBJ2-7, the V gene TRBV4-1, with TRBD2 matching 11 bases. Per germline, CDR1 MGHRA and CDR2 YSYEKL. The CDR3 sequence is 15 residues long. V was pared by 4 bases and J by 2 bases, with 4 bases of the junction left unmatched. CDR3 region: CASSRSGGEAYEQYF. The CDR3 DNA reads TGCGCCAGCAGCCGTAGCGGGGGGGAAGCCTACGAGCAGTACTTC.

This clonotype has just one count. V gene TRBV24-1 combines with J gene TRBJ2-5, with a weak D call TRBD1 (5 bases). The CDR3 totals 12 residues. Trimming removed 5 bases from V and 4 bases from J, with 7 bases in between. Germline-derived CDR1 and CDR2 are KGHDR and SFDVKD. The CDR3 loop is CATSARGETQYF. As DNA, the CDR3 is TGTGCCACCAGTGCTAGGGGAGAGACCCAGTACTTC.

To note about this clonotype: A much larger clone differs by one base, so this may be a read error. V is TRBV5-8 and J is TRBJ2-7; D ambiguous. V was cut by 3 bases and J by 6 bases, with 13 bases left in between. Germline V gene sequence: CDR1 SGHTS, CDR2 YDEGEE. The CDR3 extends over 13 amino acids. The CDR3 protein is CASSSYKVGEQYF. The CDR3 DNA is TGTGCCAGCAGCTCCTACAAGGTCGGCGAGCAGTACTTC.

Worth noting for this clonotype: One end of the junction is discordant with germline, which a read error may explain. In nucleotides, the CDR3 is TGTGCTAGCAGCCGGACAGCTGTCCAAGAGACCCAGTACTTC. It encodes CASSRTAVQETQYF. The chain is built from TRBV7-6 and TRBJ2-5; TRBD1 is a possible D gene (6 bases). The CDR3 contains 14 residues. CDR1 SGHVS and CDR2 FNYEAQ come from the germline V gene.

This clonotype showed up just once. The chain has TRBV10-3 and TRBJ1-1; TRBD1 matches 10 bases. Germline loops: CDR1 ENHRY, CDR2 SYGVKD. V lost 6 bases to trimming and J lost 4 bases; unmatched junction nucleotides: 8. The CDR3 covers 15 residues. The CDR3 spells CAISTTGGKGTEAFF. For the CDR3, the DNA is TGTGCCATCAGCACGACAGGGGGCAAGGGCACTGAAGCTTTCTTT.

The CDR3 nucleotides read TGTGCCAGCAGCGGGACTAGCGGCGGCGGGGAGCTGTTTTTT. Translation: CASSGTSGGGELFF. The chain links TRBV9 to TRBJ2-2, with TRBD2 matching over 10 bases. The V and J ends lost 3 bases and 7 bases, in that order; junction bases with no gene match: 3. Germline CDR1 reads SGDLS; CDR2 reads YYNGEE. The CDR3 spans 14 residues.